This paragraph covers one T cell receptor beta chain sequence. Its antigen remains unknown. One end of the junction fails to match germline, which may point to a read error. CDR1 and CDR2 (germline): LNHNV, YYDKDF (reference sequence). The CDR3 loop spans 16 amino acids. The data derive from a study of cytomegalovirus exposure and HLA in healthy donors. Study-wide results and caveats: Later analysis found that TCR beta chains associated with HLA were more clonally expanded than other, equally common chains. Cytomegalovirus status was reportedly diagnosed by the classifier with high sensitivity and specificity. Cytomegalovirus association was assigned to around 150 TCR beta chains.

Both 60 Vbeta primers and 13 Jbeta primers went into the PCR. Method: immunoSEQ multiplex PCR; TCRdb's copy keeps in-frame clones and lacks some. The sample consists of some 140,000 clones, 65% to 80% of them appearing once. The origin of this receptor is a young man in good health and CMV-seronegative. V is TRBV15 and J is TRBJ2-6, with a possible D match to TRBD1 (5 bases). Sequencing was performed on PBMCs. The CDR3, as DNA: TGTGCCACCAGCAGAGATCGGCCCTCTGGGGCCAACGGCCTGACTTTC. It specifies CATSRDRPSGANGLTF.